The 20 T cell receptor beta chains in this list originate from one sample, sequenced in a study of T cell responses to AZD1222 COVID-19 vaccine. Sequencing used immunoSEQ multiplex PCR; TCRdb keeps in-frame clones, though not all of them. The data show around 150,000 clones, 94% seen once. Sequences were derived from peripheral blood, sampled on day 0 of AZD1222 vaccination. These receptors all come from an adult in good health.

The chain combines TRBV6-6 with TRBJ2-1, with 10 positions matching TRBD2. The CDR3 totals 15 residues. The germline gives CDR1 MNHNY, CDR2 SVGAGI (reference sequence). The trim removed 7 bases at V and 5 bases at J, leaving 8 bases unmatched. CDR3 residues: CASTKAGGPNNEQFF. The CDR3 DNA sequence: TGTGCCAGCACCAAAGCGGGAGGGCCAAACAATGAGCAGTTCTTC.

The CDR3 is CASSGGVENYGYTF. In DNA, the CDR3 is TGTGCCAGCAGCGGGGGGGTGGAGAACTATGGCTACACCTTC. The chain links TRBV5-4 to TRBJ1-2, with D possibly matching TRBD1 (5 bases). CDR3 length: 14 residues. Trimming cost V 4 bases and J 2 bases, with 12 bases left between them. Per the germline V gene, CDR1 is SGHNT and CDR2 is YYREEE (reference sequence).

The V and J genes are TRBV19 and TRBJ1-4; D ambiguous. The ends were cut back, 5 bases at V and 7 bases at J, with 14 bases in the middle. Germline lookup yields CDR1 LNHDA and CDR2 SQIVND (reference sequence). This CDR3 contains 14 residues. CDR3 DNA: TGTGCCAGTAGTGGACTACCCGAGCGTGAAAAACTGTTTTTT. Translating it yields CASSGLPEREKLFF.

J is TRBJ1-1 and V is TRBV5-6; D gene ambiguous. V lost 0 bases and J 5 bases, leaving 2 bases between the germline ends. The CDR3 covers 11 residues. The germline V gene has CDR1 SGHDT and CDR2 YYEEEE. CDR3 bases: TGTGCCAGCAGCTTGGCGACTGAAGCTTTCTTT. Translating it yields CASSLATEAFF.

The genes are TRBV5-1 and TRBJ1-4; unclear D gene. V was pared by 1 base and J by 7 bases, with 11 bases between. Germline CDR1 is SGHRS and CDR2 is YFSETQ. The CDR3 is 14 residues long. CDR3 coding DNA: TGCGCCAGCAGCTTGACCGCGTCGGGTGAAAAACTGTTTTTT. Translation: CASSLTASGEKLFF. Full variable domain (rest looked up from reference TRBV5-1 and TRBJ1-4): KAGVTQTPRYLIKTRGQQVTLSCSPISGHRSVSWYQQTPGQGLQFLFEYFSETQRNKGNFPGRFSGRQFSNSRSEMNVSTLELGDSALYLCASSLTASGEKLFFGSGTQLSVL.

The V call is TRBV7-2, the J call TRBJ1-5; D unresolved. V lost 3 bases to trimming and J lost 0 bases, with 12 bases between them. Germline V CDR1 and CDR2: SGHTA, FQGNSA. The length of the CDR3 is 16 residues. The chain's CDR3 is CASSFSALSSNQPQHF. The CDR3 nucleotides are TGTGCCAGCAGCTTTAGTGCGTTGAGTAGCAATCAGCCCCAGCATTTT.

This chain links TRBV12-3 or TRBV12-4 with TRBJ1-2; 7 bases are a match to TRBD1. The CDR3 is 13 amino acids. J lost 3 bases, V lost 3 bases, and 1 base had no gene match. The CDR3 sequence is CASSFQGDYGYTF. CDR3 nucleotides: TGTGCCAGCAGTTTTCAGGGGGACTATGGCTACACCTTC.

The V and J genes are TRBV12-5 and TRBJ1-1; 8 bases fit TRBD1. CDR1 and CDR2 (germline): LGHNT, FRNRAP. The CDR3 has 13 amino acids. J was trimmed by 10 bases and V by 6 bases; bases with no gene match: 10. The CDR3, as DNA: TGTGCTAGTGGCCATGGACAGGGCATTCCAGCTTTCTTT. Protein product: CASGHGQGIPAFF.

This chain links TRBV29-1 with TRBJ2-1, with D perhaps matching TRBD2 (6 bases). V lost 7 bases to trimming and J lost 0 bases, with 10 bases between them. The V gene's germline CDR1 is SQVTM and CDR2 ANQGSEA. The CDR3 is made up of 13 amino acids. The CDR3 here is CSGRDSSYNEQFF. In DNA form, the CDR3 reads TGCAGCGGGAGGGACTCCTCCTACAATGAGCAGTTCTTC.

V is TRBV19 and J is TRBJ2-5; D remains ambiguous. Trimming took 7 bases from V and 5 from J, leaving 17 bases between them. The CDR3 sequence is 14 residues long. Germline V gives CDR1 LNHDA, CDR2 SQIVND (reference sequence). CDR3 region: CASNGPQAGETQYF. The CDR3 DNA reads TGTGCCAGTAACGGACCACAAGCCGGGGAGACCCAGTACTTC.

This clone was recorded only once. CDR3: CASSLQDRRADEQFF. For the CDR3, the DNA is TGTGCCAGCAGTTTACAGGACAGACGAGCCGATGAGCAGTTCTTC. V gene TRBV28 combines with J gene TRBJ2-1; possible D gene TRBD1, 6 bases. Trimming cost V 2 bases and J 8 bases, with 16 bases left between them. CDR1 and CDR2 from the germline V gene are MDHEN and SYDVKM. This CDR3 has 15 residues.

The J gene is TRBJ1-2, the V gene TRBV7-9, with a possible D match to TRBD1 (6 bases). In germline, CDR1 is SEHNR, CDR2 FQNEAQ (reference sequence). The CDR3 consists of 14 residues. V gave up 4 bases and J gave up 5 bases, with 14 bases separating them. The CDR3 loop is CASSSDSYHYGYTF. The CDR3, as DNA: TGTGCCAGCAGCTCGGACAGCTACCATTATGGCTACACCTTC.

This chain connects TRBV2 to TRBJ1-3; no clear D gene. Germline V lookup: CDR1 SNHLY, CDR2 FYNNEI. The CDR3 sequence is 16 residues long. V was clipped by 2 bases and J by 3 bases, with 14 bases between them. The CDR3 DNA reads TGTGCCAGCAGTGAAAATCCGCCGCTTGATGGAAACACCATATATTTT. Protein: CASSENPPLDGNTIYF.

The rearrangement uses TRBV7-9 and TRBJ2-3; D not certain. There are 18 residues in the CDR3. Germline loops: CDR1 SEHNR, CDR2 FQNEAQ (reference sequence). Trimming removed 1 base from V and 2 bases from J, with 19 bases in between. The CDR3 DNA reads TGTGCCAGCAGCTTAGGCGTCTATGGCACAAGAGACACAGATACGCAGTATTTT. This gives the protein CASSLGVYGTRDTDTQYF.

This chain uses TRBV15 with TRBJ2-7; D is perhaps TRBD2 (6 bases). Germline V lookup: CDR1 LNHNV, CDR2 YYDKDF (reference sequence). Trimming removed 0 bases from V and 0 bases from J, with 15 bases in between. The CDR3 covers 17 residues. The CDR3 region has the DNA TGTGCCACCAGCAGAGATCGGTTGGGGGGAACCTCCTACGAGCAGTACGTC. Amino acids: CATSRDRLGGTSYEQYV.

V gene TRBV10-3 combines with J gene TRBJ2-2; TRBD1 agrees at 8 bases. Germline V gene sequence: CDR1 ENHRY, CDR2 SYGVKD. The CDR3 totals 12 residues. V shed 11 bases, J shed 5 bases, and the junction held 4 bases outside the gene matches. CDR3 nucleotide sequence: TGTGCCGTACAGGGGGAAACCGGGGAGCTGTTTTTT. Encoded protein: CAVQGETGELFF.

The chain uses TRBV5-6 and TRBJ2-6; D is possibly TRBD1 (6 bases). V lost 2 bases, J lost 5 bases, and 11 bases lay in between. The CDR3 sequence is 15 residues long. Per germline, CDR1 SGHDT and CDR2 YYEEEE. The CDR3 loop reads CASSFTGSRANVLTF. The CDR3 nucleotides are TGTGCCAGCAGCTTTACAGGGTCACGGGCCAACGTCCTGACTTTC. The variable domain in full, with the rest retrieved from reference TRBV5-6 and TRBJ2-6, is DAGVTQSPTHLIKTRGQQVTLRCSPKSGHDTVSWYQQALGQGPQFIFQYYEEEERQRGNFPDRFSGHQFPNYSSELNVNALLLGDSALYLCASSFTGSRANVLTFGAGSRLTVL.

The gene calls are TRBV7-6 and TRBJ2-7; maybe TRBD1 (6 bases). V was pared by 0 bases and J by 0 bases, with 15 bases between. The length of the CDR3 is 17 residues. Germline CDR1 reads SGHVS; CDR2 reads FNYEAQ. CDR3 bases: TGTGCCAGCAGCTTAGCGCTCAGGGACACAGGCTCCTACGAGCAGTACGTC. Translating it yields CASSLALRDTGSYEQYV.

The chain uses TRBV7-2 and TRBJ2-5; 9 bases are shared with TRBD2. The CDR3 extends over 14 amino acids. Germline-derived CDR1 and CDR2 are SGHTA and FQGNSA. After removal of 4 bases from V and 2 bases from J, the junction contained 2 bases not matched to a gene. Here the CDR3 reads CASSYTSGQETQYF. The CDR3 DNA is TGTGCCAGCAGCTACACTAGCGGGCAAGAGACCCAGTACTTC.

This sequence joins TRBV7-3 and TRBJ1-1; D is uncertain. Germline loops: CDR1 SGHTA, CDR2 FQGTGA. The CDR3 runs 14 residues. Deletions cut 1 base from V and 4 bases from J, with 10 bases between. CDR3: CASSLMGRGTEAFF. The CDR3 DNA is TGTGCCAGCAGCTTAATGGGCCGCGGCACTGAAGCTTTCTTT.